This T cell receptor beta chain was sequenced in a study of OX40 agonist ivuxolimab in advanced cancers. Overall study context: Patients in the trial were receiving intravenous ivuxolimab every 2 weeks, at doses of 0.01 to 10 mg/kg. Findings of the study overall: CD4+ and CD8+ blood T cells expanded clonally by week 6 at 0.1 to 3.0 mg/kg. The specificity for antigen of the expanded peripheral T cells was not determined.

Note on this clone: Antigen unknown.

TCRdb's copy holds only in-frame clones and misses some; the assay was immunoSEQ multiplex PCR. The sample lists about 62,000 clones; approximately 79% were seen once. Germline loops: CDR1 SGHTA, CDR2 FQGNSA. The V and J ends lost 5 bases and 2 bases respectively, with 12 bases between them. This CDR3 is 14 amino acids long. The sequence was collected from an adult with an advanced solid tumor such as melanoma, head and neck, liver or kidney cancer. Sample: CD4+ or CD8+ T cells sorted from blood, taken in a trial of the OX40 agonist ivuxolimab. This chain links TRBV7-2 with TRBJ1-2, with unresolved D. The CDR3 sequence: CASSRLLVNYGYTF. For the CDR3, the DNA is TGTGCCAGCAGCCGTCTTTTAGTAAACTATGGCTACACCTTC. The complete variable domain, with remaining parts taken from reference TRBV7-2 and TRBJ1-2, reads GAGVSQSPSNKVTEKGKDVELRCDPISGHTALYWYRQSLGQGLEFLIYFQGNSAPDKSGLPSDRFSAERTGGSVSTLTIQRTQQEDSAVYLCASSRLLVNYGYTFGSGTRLTVV.